The clone carrying this TCR beta chain was picked up one time. This entry comes from a study of regulatory T cells in long-lasting Graves disease. This CDR3 comprises 18 residues. Trimming at V came to 3 bases and at J to 0 bases, leaving 7 bases not matched to a gene. Germline V lookup: CDR1 MGHRA, CDR2 YSYEKL. Time point defined: newly diagnosed GD, antithyroid drugs for less than 3 months. PBMC-extracted RNA yielded the TCR library. For TCR beta, libraries came from iRepertoire HTBI primers and Arm-PCR of CDR3 regions. One entry per CDR3 protein, called by TCRdb with MiXCR from the multiplex PCR reads. The sample comprises around 450,000 distinct CDR3 sequences, roughly 15% of which are singletons, and about 8% rests with the top ten. The same sample was also used in a study of T cells in Graves' hyperthyroidism and ophthalmopathy. This second study notes: TCR CDR3 regions were first amplified by RT-PCR with HTBI primers.

This receptor was identified in a woman aged 40 to 50 with Graves disease. The sequences come from peripheral blood mononuclear cells (PBMCs), collected at new diagnosis, from a patient treated with antithyroid drugs. The rearrangement uses TRBV4-1 and TRBJ2-7; 14 nucleotides agree with TRBD2. CDR3 sequence (DNA): TGCGCCAGCAGCCATCCAGGACTAGCGGGAGGCGTCTCCTACGAGCAGTACTTC. Translation gives CASSHPGLAGGVSYEQYF.